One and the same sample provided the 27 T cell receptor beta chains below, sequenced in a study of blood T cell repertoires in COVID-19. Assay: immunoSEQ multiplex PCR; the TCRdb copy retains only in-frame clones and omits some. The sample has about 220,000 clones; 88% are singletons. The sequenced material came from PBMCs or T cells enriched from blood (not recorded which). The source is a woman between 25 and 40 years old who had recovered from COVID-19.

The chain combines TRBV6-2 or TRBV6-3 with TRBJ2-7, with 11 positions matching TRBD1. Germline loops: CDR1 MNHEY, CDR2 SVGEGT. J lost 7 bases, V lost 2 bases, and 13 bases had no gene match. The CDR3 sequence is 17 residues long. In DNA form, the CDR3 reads TGTGCCAGCAGTTACGGGGTTCGCTGGACAGGGGGCGAGGAGCAGTACTTC. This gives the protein CASSYGVRWTGGEEQYF.

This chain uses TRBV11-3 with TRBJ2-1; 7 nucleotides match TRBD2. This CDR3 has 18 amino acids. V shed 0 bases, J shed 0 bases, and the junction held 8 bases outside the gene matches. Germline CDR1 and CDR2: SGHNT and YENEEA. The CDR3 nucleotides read TGTGCCAGCAGCTTAGAACCTTTTCGGGGGGACTCCTACAATGAGCAGTTCTTC. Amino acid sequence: CASSLEPFRGDSYNEQFF.

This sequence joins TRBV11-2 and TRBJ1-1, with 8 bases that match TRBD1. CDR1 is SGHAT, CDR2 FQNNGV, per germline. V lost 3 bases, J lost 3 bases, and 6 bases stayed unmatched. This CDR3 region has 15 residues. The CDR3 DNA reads TGTGCCAGCAGCTTCATGACAGGGGCTGACACTGAAGCTTTCTTT. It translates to CASSFMTGADTEAFF.

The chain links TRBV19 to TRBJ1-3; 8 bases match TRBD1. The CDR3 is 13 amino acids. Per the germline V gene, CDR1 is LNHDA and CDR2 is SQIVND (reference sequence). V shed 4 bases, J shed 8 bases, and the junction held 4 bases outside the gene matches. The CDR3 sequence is CASSRTGLDTIYF. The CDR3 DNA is TGTGCCAGTAGTAGGACAGGGCTGGACACCATATATTTT.

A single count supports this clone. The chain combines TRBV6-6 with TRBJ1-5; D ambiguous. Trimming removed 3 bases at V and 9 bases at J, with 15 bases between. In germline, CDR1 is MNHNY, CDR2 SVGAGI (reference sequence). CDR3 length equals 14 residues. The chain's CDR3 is CASSYEPAQRPQHF. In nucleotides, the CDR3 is TGTGCCAGCAGTTATGAGCCCGCTCAGCGGCCCCAGCATTTT.

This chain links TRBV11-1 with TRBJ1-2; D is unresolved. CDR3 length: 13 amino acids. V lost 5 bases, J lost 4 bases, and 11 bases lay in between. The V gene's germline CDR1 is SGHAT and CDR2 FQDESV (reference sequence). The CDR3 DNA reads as TGTGCCAGCAGCCTCTCCGGTGTCTATGGCTACACCTTC. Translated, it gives CASSLSGVYGYTF.

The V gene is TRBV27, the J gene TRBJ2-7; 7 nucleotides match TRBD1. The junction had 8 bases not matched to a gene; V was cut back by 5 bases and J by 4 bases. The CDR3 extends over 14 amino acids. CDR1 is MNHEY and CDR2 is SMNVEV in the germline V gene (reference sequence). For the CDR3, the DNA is TGTGCCAGCAGTCGTGGGACAGCGAAATACGAGCAGTACTTC. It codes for CASSRGTAKYEQYF.

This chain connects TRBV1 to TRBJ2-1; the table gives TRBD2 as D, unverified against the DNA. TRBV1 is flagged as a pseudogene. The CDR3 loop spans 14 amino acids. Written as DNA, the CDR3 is TGCACCAGCAGCCACACGGGGGGAAACAATGAGCAGTTCTTC. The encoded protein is CTSSHTGGNNEQFF.

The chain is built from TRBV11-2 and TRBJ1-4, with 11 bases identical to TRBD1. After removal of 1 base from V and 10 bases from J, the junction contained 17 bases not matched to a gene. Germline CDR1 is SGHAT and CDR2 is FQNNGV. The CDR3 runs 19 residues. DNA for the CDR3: TGTGCCAGCAGCTTAGCCTTACCGGGACAGGGGGTTCGAAGACGAAAACTGTTTTTT. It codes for CASSLALPGQGVRRRKLFF.

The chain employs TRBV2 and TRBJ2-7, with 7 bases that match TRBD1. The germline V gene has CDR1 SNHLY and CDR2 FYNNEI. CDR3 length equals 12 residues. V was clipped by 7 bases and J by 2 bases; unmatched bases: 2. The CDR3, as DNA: TGTGCCAGCAAAGGGACAGCCTACGAGCAGTACTTC. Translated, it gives CASKGTAYEQYF.

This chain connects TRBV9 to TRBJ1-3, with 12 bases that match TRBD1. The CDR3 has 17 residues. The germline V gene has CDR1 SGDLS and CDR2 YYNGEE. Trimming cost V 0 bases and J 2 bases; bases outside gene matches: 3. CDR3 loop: CASSVEGQGAPGNTIYF. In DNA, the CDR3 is TGTGCCAGCAGCGTAGAGGGACAGGGGGCGCCTGGAAACACCATATATTTT.

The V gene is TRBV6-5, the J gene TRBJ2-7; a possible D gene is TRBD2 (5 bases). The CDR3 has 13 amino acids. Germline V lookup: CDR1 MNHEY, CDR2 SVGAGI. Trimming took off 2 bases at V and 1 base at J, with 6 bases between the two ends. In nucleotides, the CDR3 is TGTGCCAGCAGTTACCGGACTTCCTACGAGCAGTACTTC. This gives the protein CASSYRTSYEQYF.

The CDR3 DNA sequence: TGTGCCAGCAGCACAGGACAGGGGGGAGCGGCTTTCTTT. Translation gives CASSTGQGGAAFF. J is TRBJ1-1 and V is TRBV5-5; 10 bases align to TRBD1. Unmatched junction bases numbered 8, after V lost 4 bases and J lost 11 bases. Germline loops: CDR1 SGHKS, CDR2 YYEKEE (reference sequence). The CDR3 sequence is 13 residues long.

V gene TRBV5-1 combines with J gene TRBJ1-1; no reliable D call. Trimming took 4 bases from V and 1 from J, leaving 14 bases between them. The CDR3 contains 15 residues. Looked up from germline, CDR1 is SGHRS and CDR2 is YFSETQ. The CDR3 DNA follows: TGCGCCAGCAGCCGGCCGGAGATAGGGAACACTGAAGCTTTCTTT. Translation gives CASSRPEIGNTEAFF.

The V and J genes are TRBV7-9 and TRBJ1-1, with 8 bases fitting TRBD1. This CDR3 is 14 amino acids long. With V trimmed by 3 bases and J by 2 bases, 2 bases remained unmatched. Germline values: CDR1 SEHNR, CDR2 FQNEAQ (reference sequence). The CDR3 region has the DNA TGTGCCAGCAGCTTGGACAGGGATAACACTGAAGCTTTCTTT. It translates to CASSLDRDNTEAFF.

CDR3 residues: CASLRDTDSPLHF. In DNA, the CDR3 is TGTGCCAGTCTCCGGGACACTGATTCACCCCTCCACTTT. The V call is TRBV19, the J call TRBJ1-6; D perhaps matches TRBD1 (6 bases). Germline CDR1 LNHDA, CDR2 SQIVND (reference sequence). V shed 8 bases and J shed 8 bases, with 13 bases lying between them. This CDR3 has 13 amino acids.

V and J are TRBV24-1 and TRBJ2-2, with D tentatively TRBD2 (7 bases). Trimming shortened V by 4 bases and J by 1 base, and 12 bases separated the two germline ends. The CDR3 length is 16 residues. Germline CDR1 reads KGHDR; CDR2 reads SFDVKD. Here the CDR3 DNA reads TGTGCCACCAGTGAAGGGGGGGGTCTGAACACCGGGGAGCTGTTTTTT. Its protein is CATSEGGGLNTGELFF.

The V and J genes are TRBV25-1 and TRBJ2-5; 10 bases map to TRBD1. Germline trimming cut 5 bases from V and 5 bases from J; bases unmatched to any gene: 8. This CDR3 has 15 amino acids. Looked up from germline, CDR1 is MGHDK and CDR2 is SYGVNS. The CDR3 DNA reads TGTGCCAGCAGTAACCGACAGGGGGCTGAGGAGACCCAGTACTTC. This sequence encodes CASSNRQGAEETQYF.

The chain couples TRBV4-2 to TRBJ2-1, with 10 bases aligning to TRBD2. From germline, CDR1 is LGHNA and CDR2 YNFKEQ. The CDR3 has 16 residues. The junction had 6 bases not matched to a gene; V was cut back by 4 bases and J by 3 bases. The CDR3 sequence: CASSLTSGGDYNEQFF. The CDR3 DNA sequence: TGTGCCAGCAGCCTGACGAGCGGGGGGGACTACAATGAGCAGTTCTTC.

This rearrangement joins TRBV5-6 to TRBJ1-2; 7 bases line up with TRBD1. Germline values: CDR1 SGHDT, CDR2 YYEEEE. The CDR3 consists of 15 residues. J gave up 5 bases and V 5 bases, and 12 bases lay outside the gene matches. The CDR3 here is CASSRTDRARYGYTF. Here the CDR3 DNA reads TGTGCCAGCAGTCGAACCGACAGGGCTCGTTATGGCTACACCTTC.

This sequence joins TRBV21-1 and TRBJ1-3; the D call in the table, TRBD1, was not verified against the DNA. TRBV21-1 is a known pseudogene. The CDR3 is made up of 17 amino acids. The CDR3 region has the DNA TGTGCCAGCAGCAAAGGTAAGTACAGGGGGGCTGGAAACACCATATATTTT. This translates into CASSKGKYRGAGNTIYF.

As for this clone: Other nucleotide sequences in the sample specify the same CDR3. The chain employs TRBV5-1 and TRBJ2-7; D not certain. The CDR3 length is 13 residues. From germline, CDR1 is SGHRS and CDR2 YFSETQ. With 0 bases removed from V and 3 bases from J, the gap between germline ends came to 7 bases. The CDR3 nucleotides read TGCGCCAGCAGCTTGGGGCCGGGCTACGAGCAGTACTTC. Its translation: CASSLGPGYEQYF.

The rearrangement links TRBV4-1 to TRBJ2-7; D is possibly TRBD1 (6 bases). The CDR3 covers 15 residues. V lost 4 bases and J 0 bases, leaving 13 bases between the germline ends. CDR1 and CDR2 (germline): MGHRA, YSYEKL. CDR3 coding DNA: TGCGCCAGCAGCCTAGGGGACACGAGCTCCTACGAGCAGTACTTC. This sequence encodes CASSLGDTSSYEQYF.

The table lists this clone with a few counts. The CDR3 spells CASSLKAGGIGSTDTQYF. The CDR3 DNA reads TGTGCCAGCAGCTTGAAAGCGGGGGGGATTGGAAGCACAGATACGCAGTATTTT. The chain links TRBV7-2 to TRBJ2-3; 10 bases agree with TRBD2. Germline CDR1 reads SGHTA; CDR2 reads FQGNSA. Trimming took 3 bases from V and 0 from J; bases not matched to a gene: 9. The CDR3 sequence is 18 residues long.

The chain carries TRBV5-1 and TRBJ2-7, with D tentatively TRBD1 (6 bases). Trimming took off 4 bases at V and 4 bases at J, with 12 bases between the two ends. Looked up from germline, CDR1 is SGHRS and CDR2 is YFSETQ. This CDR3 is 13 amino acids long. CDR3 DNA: TGCGCCAGCAGCCACTACGGACAGTACGAGCAGTACTTC. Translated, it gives CASSHYGQYEQYF.

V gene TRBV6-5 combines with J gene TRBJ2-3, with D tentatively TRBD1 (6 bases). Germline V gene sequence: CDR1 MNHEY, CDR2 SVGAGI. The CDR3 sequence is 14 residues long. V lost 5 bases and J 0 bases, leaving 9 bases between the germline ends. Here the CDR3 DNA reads TGTGCCAGCAGTCCAACAGGGAGCACAGATACGCAGTATTTT. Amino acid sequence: CASSPTGSTDTQYF.

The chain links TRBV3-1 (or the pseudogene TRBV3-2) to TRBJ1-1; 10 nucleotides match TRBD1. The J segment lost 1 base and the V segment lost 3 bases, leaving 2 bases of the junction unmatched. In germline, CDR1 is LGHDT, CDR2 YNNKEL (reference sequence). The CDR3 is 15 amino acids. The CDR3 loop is CASSQTGGWNTEAFF. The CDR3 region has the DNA TGTGCCAGCAGCCAGACAGGGGGCTGGAACACTGAAGCTTTCTTT.